This TCR beta chain was obtained from a study of OX40 agonist ivuxolimab in advanced cancers. Study-wide results and limits: The mean number of expanded clones was higher in CD8+ T cells than in CD4+. Also present in some nonresponders was a low level of normalized T-cell clonal expansion.

Assay used: immunoSEQ multiplex PCR; TCRdb lists only in-frame clones, some missing. The table lists more than 85,000 clones, less than 95% of them singletons. Germline V gene lookup returns CDR1 SEHNR and CDR2 FQNEAQ (reference sequence). The CDR3 extends over 14 amino acids. V was pared by 4 bases and J by 6 bases, with 13 bases between. With regard to this clone: Its antigen is undetermined.

This sequence originates from an adult with an advanced solid tumor such as melanoma, head and neck, liver or kidney cancer. This specimen was CD4+ or CD8+ T cells sorted from blood, taken in a trial of the OX40 agonist ivuxolimab. The J gene is TRBJ2-1, the V gene TRBV7-9; D not certain. In nucleotides, the CDR3 is TGTGCCAGCAGCTCACCCCTAGAGCTCAATGAGCAGTTCTTC. Its translation is CASSSPLELNEQFF.